This T cell receptor beta chain was profiled in a study of cytomegalovirus exposure and HLA in healthy donors. The table came from immunoSEQ multiplex PCR; TCRdb's copy has only in-frame clones and leaves some out. The sample contains 190,000 or so clones, 65% to 85% of which appear only once. This sequence originates from a woman aged 18-30 years in good health and CMV-seropositive. The sequencing sample was made of PBMCs.

The CDR3 DNA is TGTGCCAGCAGCTCCGTACAGGGAAGAACGCCCTACGAGCAGTACTTC. Translated: CASSSVQGRTPYEQYF. The chain combines TRBV7-9 with TRBJ2-7, with D maybe TRBD1 (6 bases). The germline V and J ends were trimmed by 4 bases and 2 bases, with 18 bases remaining between them. Germline-derived CDR1 and CDR2 are SEHNR and FQNEAQ (reference sequence). The CDR3 contains 16 residues. Full variable domain (rest looked up from reference TRBV7-9 and TRBJ2-7): DTGVSQNPRHKITKRGQNVTFRCDPISEHNRLYWYRQTLGQGPEFLTYFQNEAQLEKSRLLSDRFSAERPKGSFSTLEIQRTEQGDSAMYLCASSSVQGRTPYEQYFGPGTRLTVT.